The present entry profiles one T cell receptor (beta chain) with its context. The method was immunoSEQ multiplex PCR; TCRdb's version includes in-frame clones alone and lacks a portion of them. The sample has roughly 14,000 clones, more than 85% seen once. This sample is drawn from a study of blood T cell repertoires in COVID-19. Study-wide context: Acute-phase and convalescent COVID-19 samples originated in the United States, Italy and Spain. The cDNA or gDNA used as material had been derived from T cells, B-cell-depleted T cells, or PBMCs.

Deletions cut 4 bases from V and 8 bases from J, with 20 bases between. The CDR3 has 15 residues. The TCR originated in a man in his 60s with acute or convalescent COVID-19. The sample comprised peripheral blood. The chain joins TRBV23-1 to TRBJ1-2, with D maybe TRBD1 (5 bases). TRBV23-1 falls under the ORF class, with uncertain function. DNA of the CDR3: TGCGCCAGCAGTCGCAATCAAAGGGGTAAACGGGGCTACACCTTC. It codes for CASSRNQRGKRGYTF.